Reported below is one T cell receptor (beta chain). This specimen belongs to a study of blood T cell repertoires in COVID-19. At the level of the study: Italy, Spain and the United States were the sources of the convalescent and acute COVID-19 samples.

The method was immunoSEQ multiplex PCR; TCRdb's version includes in-frame clones alone and lacks a portion of them. The data show about 99,000 clones, roughly 89% seen once. This CDR3 is built from 18 residues. The chain is built from TRBV7-5 and TRBJ2-1; the table gives TRBD2 as D, unverified against the DNA. TRBV7-5 is marked as a pseudogene. The source is a human donor in a cohort sampled during active COVID-19. What was sequenced was peripheral blood. CDR3 in DNA: TGTGTCAGAAGCTTAGAAAATAGCGGGAGGGCGCGTTACAATGAGCAGTTCTTC. Its translation: CVRSLENSGRARYNEQFF.